There are a few counts of the clone carrying this T cell receptor (beta chain). This sample was taken from a study of blood T cell repertoires in COVID-19. Produced via immunoSEQ multiplex PCR; TCRdb's table is partial and in-frame only. The sample gives around 430,000 clones, about 91% of which show up once; 10% to 15% is in the top ten. Trimming cost V 4 bases and J 2 bases, with 18 bases left between them. This CDR3 has 16 amino acids. This rearrangement joins TRBV5-3 to TRBJ2-5; D not certain. TRBV5-3 falls under the ORF class, with uncertain function. The sequence derives from a woman aged 45-60 years with COVID-19, enrolled during active disease. Sequencing used peripheral blood. CDR3 loop: CARSGVSRRSQETQYF. CDR3 DNA: TGTGCCAGAAGCGGAGTCTCGAGGAGATCACAAGAGACCCAGTACTTC.